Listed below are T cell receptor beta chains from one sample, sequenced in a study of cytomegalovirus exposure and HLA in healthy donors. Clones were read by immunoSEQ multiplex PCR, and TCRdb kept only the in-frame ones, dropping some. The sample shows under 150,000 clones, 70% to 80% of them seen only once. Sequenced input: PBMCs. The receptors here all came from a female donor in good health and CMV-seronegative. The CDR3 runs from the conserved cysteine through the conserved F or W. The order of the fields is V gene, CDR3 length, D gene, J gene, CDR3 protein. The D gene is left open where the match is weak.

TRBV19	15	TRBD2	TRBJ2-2	CASRRTSANTGELFF
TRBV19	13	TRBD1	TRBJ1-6	CATGTGRNSPLHF
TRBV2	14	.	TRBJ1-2	CASKSTGLAYGYTF
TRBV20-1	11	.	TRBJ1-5	CSAIDRDPQHF
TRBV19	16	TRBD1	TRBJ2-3	CASSPGRTGTGNTQYF
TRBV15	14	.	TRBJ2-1	CATSRDASSYEQFF
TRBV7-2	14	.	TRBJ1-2	CASSRLSVDYGYTF
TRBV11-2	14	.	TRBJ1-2	CASSLDPGGTGYTF
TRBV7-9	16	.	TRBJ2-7	CASSPKRRVGPYEQYF
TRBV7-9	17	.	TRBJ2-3	CASRPLSGRGSTDTQYF
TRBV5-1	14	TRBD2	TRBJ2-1	CASSARGRVNEQFF